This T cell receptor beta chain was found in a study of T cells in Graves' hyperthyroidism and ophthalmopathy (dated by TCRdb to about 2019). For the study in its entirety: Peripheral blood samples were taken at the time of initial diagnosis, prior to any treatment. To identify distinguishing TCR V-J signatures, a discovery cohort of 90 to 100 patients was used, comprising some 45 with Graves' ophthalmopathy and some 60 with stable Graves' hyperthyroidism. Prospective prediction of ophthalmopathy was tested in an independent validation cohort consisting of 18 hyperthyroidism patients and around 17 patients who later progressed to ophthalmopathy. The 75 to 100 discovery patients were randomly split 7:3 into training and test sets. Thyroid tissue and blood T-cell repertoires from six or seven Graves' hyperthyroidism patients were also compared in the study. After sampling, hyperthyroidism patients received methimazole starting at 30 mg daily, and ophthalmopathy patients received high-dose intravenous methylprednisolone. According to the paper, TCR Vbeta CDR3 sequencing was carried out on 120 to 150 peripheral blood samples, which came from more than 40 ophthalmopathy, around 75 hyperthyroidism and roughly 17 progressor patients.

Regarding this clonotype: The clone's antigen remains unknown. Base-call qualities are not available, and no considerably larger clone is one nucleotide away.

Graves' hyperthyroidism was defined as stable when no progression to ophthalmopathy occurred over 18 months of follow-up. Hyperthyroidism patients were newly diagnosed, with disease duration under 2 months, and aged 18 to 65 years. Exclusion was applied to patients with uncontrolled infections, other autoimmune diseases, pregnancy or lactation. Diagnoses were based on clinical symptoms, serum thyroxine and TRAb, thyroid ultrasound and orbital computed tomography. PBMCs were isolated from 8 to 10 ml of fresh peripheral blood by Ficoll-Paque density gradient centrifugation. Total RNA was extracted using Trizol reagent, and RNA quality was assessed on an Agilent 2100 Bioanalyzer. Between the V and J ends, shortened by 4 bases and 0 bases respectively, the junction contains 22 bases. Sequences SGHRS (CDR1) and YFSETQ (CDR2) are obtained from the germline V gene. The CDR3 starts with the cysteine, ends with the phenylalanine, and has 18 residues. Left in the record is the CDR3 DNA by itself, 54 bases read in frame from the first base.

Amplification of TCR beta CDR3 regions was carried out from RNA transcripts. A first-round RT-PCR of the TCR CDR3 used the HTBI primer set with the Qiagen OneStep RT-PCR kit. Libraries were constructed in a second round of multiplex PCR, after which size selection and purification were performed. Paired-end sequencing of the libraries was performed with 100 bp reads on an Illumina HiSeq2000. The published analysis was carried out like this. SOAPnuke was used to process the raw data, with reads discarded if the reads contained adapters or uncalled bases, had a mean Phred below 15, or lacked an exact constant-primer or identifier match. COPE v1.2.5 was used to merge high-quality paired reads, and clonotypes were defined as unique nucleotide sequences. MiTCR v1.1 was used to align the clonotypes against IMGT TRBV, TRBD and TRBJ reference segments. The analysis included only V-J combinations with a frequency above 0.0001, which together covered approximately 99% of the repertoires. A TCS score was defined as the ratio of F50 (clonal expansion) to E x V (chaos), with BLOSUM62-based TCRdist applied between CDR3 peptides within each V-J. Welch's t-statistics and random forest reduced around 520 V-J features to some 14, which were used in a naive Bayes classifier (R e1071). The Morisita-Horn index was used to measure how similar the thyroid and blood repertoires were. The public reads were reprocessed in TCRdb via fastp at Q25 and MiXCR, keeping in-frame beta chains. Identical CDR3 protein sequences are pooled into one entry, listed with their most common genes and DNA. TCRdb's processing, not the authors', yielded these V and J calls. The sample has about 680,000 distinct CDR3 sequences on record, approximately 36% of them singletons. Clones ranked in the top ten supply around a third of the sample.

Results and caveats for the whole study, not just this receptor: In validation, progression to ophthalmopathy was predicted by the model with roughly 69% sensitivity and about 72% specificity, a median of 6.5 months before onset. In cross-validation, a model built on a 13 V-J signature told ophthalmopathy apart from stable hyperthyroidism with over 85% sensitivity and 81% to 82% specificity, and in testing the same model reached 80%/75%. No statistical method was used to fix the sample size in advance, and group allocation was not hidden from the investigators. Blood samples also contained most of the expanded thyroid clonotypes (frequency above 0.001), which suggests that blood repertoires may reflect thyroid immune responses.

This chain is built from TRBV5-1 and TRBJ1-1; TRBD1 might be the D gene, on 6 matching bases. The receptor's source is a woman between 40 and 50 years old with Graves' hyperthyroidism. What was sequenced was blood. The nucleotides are TGCGCCAGCAGCCAACCGCACAGGGCCCCCCCTCTGAACACTGAAGCTTTCTTT. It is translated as CASSQPHRAPPLNTEAFF.